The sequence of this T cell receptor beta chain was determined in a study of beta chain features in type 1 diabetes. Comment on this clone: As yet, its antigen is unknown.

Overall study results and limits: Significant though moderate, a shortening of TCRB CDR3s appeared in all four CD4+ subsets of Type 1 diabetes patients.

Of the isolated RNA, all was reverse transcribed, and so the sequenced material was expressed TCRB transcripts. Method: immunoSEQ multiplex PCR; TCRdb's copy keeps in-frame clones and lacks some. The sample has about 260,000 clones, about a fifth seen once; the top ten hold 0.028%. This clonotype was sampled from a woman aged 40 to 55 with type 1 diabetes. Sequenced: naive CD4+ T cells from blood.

CDR3 loop: CASSLEGRGETQYF. DNA of the CDR3: TGTGCCAGCAGCTTAGAGGGGAGAGGGGAGACCCAGTACTTC. This chain links TRBV11-2 with TRBJ2-5, with D perhaps TRBD2 (5 bases). The V gene lost 0 bases and the J gene lost 5 bases, with 10 bases spanning the gap. This CDR3 has 14 residues. Germline V gene data show CDR1 as SGHAT and CDR2 as FQNNGV.